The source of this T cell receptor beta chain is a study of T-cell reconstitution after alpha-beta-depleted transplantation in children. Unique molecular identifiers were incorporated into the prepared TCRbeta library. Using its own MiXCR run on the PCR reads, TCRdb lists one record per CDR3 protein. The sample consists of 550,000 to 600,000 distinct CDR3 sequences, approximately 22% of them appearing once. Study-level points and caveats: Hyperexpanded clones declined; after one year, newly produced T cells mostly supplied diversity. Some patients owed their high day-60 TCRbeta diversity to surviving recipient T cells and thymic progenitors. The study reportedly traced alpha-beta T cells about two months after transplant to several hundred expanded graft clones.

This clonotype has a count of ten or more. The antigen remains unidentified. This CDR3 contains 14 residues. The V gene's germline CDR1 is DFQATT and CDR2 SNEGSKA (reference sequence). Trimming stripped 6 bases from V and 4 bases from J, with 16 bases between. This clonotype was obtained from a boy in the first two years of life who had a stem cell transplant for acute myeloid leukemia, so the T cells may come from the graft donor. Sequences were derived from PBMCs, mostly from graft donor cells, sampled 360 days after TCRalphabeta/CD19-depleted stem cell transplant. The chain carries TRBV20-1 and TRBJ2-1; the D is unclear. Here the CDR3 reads CSAPLKQRYNEQFF. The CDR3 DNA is TGCAGTGCCCCCTTAAAGCAACGGTACAATGAGCAGTTCTTC.